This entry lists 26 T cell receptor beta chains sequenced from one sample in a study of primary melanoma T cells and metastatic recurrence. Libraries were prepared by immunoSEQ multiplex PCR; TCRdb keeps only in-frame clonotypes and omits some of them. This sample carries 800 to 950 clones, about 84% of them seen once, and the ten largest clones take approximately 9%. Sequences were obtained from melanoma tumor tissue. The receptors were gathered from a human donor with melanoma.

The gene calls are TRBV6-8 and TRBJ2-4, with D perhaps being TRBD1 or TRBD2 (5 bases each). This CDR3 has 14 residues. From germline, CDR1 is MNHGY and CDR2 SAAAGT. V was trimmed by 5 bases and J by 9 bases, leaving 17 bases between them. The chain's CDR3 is CASSQSGTVGIQYF. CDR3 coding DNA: TGTGCCAGCAGTCAATCCGGGACGGTGGGCATTCAGTACTTC.

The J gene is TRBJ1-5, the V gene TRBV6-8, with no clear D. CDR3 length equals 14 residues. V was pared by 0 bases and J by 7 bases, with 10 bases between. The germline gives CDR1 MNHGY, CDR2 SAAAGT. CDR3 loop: CASSYSGFNQPQHF. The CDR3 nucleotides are TGTGCCAGCAGTTACTCTGGGTTTAACCAGCCCCAGCATTTT.

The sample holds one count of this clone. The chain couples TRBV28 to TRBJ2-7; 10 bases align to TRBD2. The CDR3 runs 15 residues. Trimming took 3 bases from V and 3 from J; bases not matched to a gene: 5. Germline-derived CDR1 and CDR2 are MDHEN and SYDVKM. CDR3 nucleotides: TGTGCCAGCAGTTTCCGACTAGCGGGTCACTACGAGCAGTACTTC. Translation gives CASSFRLAGHYEQYF.

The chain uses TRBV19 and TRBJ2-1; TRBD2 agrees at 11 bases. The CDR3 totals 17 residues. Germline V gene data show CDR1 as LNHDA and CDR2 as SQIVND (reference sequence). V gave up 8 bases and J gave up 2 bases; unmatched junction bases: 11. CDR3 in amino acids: CASGSGRAGGAYNEQFF. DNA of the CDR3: TGTGCCAGTGGTAGCGGGAGGGCCGGTGGAGCCTACAATGAGCAGTTCTTC.

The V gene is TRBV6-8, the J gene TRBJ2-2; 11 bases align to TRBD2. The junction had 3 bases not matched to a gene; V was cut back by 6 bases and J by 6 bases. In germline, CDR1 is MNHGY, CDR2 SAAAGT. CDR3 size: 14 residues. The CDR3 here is CASRAGLAAGELFF. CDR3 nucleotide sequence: TGTGCCAGCAGGGCGGGACTAGCGGCCGGGGAGCTGTTTTTT.

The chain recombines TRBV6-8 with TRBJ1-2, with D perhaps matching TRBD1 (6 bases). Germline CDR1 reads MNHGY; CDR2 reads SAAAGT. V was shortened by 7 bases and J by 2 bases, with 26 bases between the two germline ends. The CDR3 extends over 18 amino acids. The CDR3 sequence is CASTPPSLTGTQNYGYTF. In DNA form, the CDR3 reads TGTGCCAGCACTCCTCCATCCCTTACCGGGACACAGAACTATGGCTACACCTTC.

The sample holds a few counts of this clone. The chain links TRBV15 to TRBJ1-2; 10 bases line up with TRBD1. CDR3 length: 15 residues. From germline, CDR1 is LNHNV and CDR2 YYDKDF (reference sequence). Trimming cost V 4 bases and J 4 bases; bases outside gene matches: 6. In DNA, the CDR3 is TGTGCCACCAGCATTGGACAGGGGGTGCCCTATGGCTACACCTTC. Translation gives CATSIGQGVPYGYTF. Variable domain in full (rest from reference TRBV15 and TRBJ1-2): DAMVIQNPRYQVTQFGKPVTLSCSQTLNHNVMYWYQQKSSQAPKLLFHYYDKDFNNEADTPDNFQSRRPNTSFCFLDIRSPGLGDTAMYLCATSIGQGVPYGYTFGSGTRLTVV.

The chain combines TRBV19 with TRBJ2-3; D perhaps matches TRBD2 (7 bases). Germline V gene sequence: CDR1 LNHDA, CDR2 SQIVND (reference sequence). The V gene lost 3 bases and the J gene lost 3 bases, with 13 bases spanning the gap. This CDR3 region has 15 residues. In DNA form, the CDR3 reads TGTGCCAGTAGTATGGGGGGCGGGAGTACAGATACGCAGTATTTT. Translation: CASSMGGGSTDTQYF.

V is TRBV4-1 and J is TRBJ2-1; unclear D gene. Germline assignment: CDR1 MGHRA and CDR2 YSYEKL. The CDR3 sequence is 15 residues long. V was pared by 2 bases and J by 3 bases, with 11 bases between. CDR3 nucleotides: TGCGCCAGCAGCCAATCCCCAGGATTCTACAATGAGCAGTTCTTC. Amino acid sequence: CASSQSPGFYNEQFF.

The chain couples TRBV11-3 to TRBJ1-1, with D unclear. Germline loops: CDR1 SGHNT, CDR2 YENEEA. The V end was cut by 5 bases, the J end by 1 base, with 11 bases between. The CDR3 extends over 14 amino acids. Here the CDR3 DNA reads TGTGCCAGCAGCCTTTCACGGGGGAACACTGAAGCTTTCTTT. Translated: CASSLSRGNTEAFF.

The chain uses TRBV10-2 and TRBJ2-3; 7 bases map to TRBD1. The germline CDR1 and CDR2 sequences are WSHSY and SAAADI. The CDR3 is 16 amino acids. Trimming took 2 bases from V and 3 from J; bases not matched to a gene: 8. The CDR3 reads CASSEPRGSKTDTQYF. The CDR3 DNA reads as TGCGCCAGCAGTGAGCCCAGGGGGAGTAAAACAGATACGCAGTATTTT.

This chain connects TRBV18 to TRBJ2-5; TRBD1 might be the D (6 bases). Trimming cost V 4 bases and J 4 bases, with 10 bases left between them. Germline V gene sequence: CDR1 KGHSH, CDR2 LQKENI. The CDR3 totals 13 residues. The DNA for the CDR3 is TGTGCCAGCTCACTAGGCAGGGGAGAGACCCAGTACTTC. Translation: CASSLGRGETQYF. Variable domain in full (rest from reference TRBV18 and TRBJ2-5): NAGVMQNPRHLVRRRGQEARLRCSPMKGHSHVYWYRQLPEEGLKFMVYLQKENIIDESGMPKERFSAEFPKEGPSILRIQQVVRGDSAAYFCASSLGRGETQYFGPGTRLLVL.

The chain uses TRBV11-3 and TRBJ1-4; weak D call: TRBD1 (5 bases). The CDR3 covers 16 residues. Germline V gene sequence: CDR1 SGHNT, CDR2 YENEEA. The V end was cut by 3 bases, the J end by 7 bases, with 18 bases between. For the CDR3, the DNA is TGTGCCAGCAGCTTGGCCAATGGGGCAGGGTCTGAAAAACTGTTTTTT. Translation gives CASSLANGAGSEKLFF.

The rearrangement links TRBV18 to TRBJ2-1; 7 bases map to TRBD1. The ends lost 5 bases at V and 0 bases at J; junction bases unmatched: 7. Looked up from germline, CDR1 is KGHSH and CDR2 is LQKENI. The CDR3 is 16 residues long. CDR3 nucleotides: TGTGCCAGCTCAAGACAGGGAAGCAACTCCTACAATGAGCAGTTCTTC. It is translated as CASSRQGSNSYNEQFF. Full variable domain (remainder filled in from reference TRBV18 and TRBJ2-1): NAGVMQNPRHLVRRRGQEARLRCSPMKGHSHVYWYRQLPEEGLKFMVYLQKENIIDESGMPKERFSAEFPKEGPSILRIQQVVRGDSAAYFCASSRQGSNSYNEQFFGPGTRLTVL.

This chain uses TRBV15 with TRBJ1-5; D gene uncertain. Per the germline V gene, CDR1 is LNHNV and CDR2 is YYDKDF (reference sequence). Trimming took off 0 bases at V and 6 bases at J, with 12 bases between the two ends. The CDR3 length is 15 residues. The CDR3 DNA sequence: TGTGCCACCAGCAGAGATCCGTCAGAGGCTCAGCCCCAGCATTTT. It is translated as CATSRDPSEAQPQHF.

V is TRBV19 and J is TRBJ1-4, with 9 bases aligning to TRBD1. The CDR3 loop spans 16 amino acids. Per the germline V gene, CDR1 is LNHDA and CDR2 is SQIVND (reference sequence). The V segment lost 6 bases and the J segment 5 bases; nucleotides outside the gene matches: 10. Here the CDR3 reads CASSLDGQGRNEKLFF. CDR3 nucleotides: TGTGCCAGTAGCCTCGACGGACAGGGGCGGAATGAAAAACTGTTTTTT.

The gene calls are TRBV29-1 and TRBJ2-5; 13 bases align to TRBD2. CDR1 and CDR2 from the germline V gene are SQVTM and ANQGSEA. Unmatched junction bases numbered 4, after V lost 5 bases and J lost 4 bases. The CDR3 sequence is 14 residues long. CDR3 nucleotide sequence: TGCAGCGTTATGGGACTAGCGGGACTAGAGACCCAGTACTTC. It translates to CSVMGLAGLETQYF.

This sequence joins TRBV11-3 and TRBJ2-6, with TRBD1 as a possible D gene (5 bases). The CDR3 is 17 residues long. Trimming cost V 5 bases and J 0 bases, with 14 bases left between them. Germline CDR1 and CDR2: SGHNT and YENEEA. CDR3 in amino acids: CASSLGHSISGANVLTF. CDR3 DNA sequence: TGTGCCAGCAGCCTAGGACATTCAATCTCTGGGGCCAACGTCCTGACTTTC.

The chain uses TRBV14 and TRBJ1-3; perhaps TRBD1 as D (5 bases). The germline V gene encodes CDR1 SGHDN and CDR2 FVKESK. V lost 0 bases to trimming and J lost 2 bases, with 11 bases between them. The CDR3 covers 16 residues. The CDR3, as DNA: TGTGCCAGCAGCCAAGATGTTCGCAGGGCTGGAAACACCATATATTTT. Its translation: CASSQDVRRAGNTIYF.

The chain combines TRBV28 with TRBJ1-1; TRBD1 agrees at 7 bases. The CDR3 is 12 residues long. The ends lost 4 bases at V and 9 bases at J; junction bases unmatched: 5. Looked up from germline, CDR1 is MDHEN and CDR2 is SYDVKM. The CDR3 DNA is TGTGCCAGCAGTTCACAGGGGTTACAAGCTTTCTTT. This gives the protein CASSSQGLQAFF. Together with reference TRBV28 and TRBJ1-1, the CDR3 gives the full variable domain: DVKVTQSSRYLVKRTGEKVFLECVQDMDHENMFWYRQDPGLGLRLIYFSYDVKMKEKGDIPEGYSVSREKKERFSLILESASTNQTSMYLCASSSQGLQAFFGQGTRLTVV.

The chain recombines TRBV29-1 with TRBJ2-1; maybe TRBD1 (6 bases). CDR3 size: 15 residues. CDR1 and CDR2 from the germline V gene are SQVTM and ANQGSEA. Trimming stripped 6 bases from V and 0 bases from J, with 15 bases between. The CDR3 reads CSVPHLRGSYNEQFF. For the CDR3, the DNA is TGCAGCGTCCCCCACCTCAGGGGCTCCTACAATGAGCAGTTCTTC.

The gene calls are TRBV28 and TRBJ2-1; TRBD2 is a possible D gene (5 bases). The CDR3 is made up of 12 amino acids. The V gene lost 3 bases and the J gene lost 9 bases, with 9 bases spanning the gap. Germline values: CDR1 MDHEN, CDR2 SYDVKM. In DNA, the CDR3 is TGTGCCAGCAGTTTCGAGGCGGGTGAGCAGTTCTTC. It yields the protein CASSFEAGEQFF.

The CDR3 sequence: CASSSISPGWADTQYF. CDR3 DNA sequence: TGTGCCAGCAGTTCTATATCCCCGGGGTGGGCGGATACGCAGTATTTT. The V and J genes are TRBV28 and TRBJ2-3; possible D gene TRBD2, 5 bases. Trimming took 4 bases from V and 6 from J, leaving 20 bases between them. In germline, CDR1 is MDHEN, CDR2 SYDVKM. CDR3 size: 16 residues.

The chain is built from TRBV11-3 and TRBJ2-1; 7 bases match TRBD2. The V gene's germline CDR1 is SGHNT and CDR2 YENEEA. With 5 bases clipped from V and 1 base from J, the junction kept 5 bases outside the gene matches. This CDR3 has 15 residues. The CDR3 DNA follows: TGTGCCAGCAGCCCAACACTAGCGTCCTACAATGAGCAGTTCTTC. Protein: CASSPTLASYNEQFF.

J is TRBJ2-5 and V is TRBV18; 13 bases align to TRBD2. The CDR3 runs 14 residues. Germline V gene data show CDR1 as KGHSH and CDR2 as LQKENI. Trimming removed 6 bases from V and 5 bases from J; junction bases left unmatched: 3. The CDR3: CASSTTSGRETQYF. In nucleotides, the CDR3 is TGTGCCAGCTCGACGACTAGCGGGAGGGAGACCCAGTACTTC.

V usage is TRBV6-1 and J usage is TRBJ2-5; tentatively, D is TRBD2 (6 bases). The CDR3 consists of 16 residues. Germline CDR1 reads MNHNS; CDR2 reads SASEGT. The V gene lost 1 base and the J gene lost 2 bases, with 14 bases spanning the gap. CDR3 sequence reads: CASSEGLRAGQETQYF. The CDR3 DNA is TGTGCCAGCAGTGAAGGTCTGAGGGCGGGGCAAGAGACCCAGTACTTC.